A single sample gave rise to the 32 T cell receptor beta chains below, sequenced in a study of blood T cell repertoires in COVID-19. TCRdb keeps only in-frame clones here, not all; method: immunoSEQ multiplex PCR. The table records 250,000 to 350,000 clones, more than 70% of them present only once. Input material: peripheral blood. The receptors stem from a woman aged 25 to 39 who had recovered from COVID-19.

This chain connects TRBV6-5 to TRBJ2-2; D unresolved. Looked up from germline, CDR1 is MNHEY and CDR2 is SVGAGI. The CDR3 runs to 16 residues. V gave up 0 bases and J gave up 1 base, with 9 bases separating them. CDR3 DNA: TGTGCCAGCAGTTACTCGATTTCCAGGAACACCGGGGAGCTGTTTTTT. This translates into CASSYSISRNTGELFF.

In nucleotides, the CDR3 is TGTGCCAGCAGCTTTTCCAGGGATAATAGCTATGGCTACACCTTC. This translates into CASSFSRDNSYGYTF. This chain uses TRBV11-2 with TRBJ1-2; D perhaps matches TRBD1 (5 bases). CDR3 length: 15 amino acids. Germline CDR1 is SGHAT and CDR2 is FQNNGV. Trimming took off 3 bases at V and 4 bases at J, with 15 bases between the two ends.

This chain links TRBV11-1 with TRBJ2-3; a possible D gene is TRBD1 (6 bases). The CDR3 sequence is 12 residues long. Germline CDR1 SGHAT, CDR2 FQDESV (reference sequence). Trimming shortened V by 5 bases and J by 5 bases, and 8 bases separated the two germline ends. CDR3 protein: CASSQGGDTQYF. In DNA form, the CDR3 reads TGTGCCAGCAGCCAAGGGGGAGATACGCAGTATTTT.

The table lists this clone with a few counts. The genes are TRBV6-1 and TRBJ1-5; D may be TRBD1 (6 bases). Germline CDR1 reads MNHNS; CDR2 reads SASEGT. Trimming stripped 5 bases from V and 3 bases from J, with 14 bases between. The CDR3 length is 15 residues. The CDR3 protein is CASSPPTGPNQPQHF. In DNA form, the CDR3 reads TGTGCCAGCAGTCCCCCCACAGGGCCCAATCAGCCCCAGCATTTT.

The rearrangement uses TRBV7-3 and TRBJ2-1; possibly TRBD2 for D (5 bases). The CDR3 length is 12 residues. CDR1 is SGHTA and CDR2 is FQGTGA in the germline V gene. Trimming removed 2 bases from V and 7 bases from J, with 6 bases in between. The CDR3 region is CASSLGSNEQFF. The CDR3 coding sequence is TGTGCCAGCAGCTTAGGGAGTAATGAGCAGTTCTTC.

J is TRBJ2-1 and V is TRBV10-3; D remains ambiguous. Per germline, CDR1 ENHRY and CDR2 SYGVKD. V lost 7 bases, J lost 0 bases, and 10 bases lay in between. The CDR3 has 14 residues. The CDR3, as DNA: TGTGCCATCAAGGCGGTCAGCTCCTACAATGAGCAGTTCTTC. This sequence encodes CAIKAVSSYNEQFF.

The V and J genes are TRBV28 and TRBJ1-5; 8 nucleotides line up with TRBD1. The V gene end was trimmed by 6 bases and the J gene end by 10 bases; junction bases not matched to a gene: 14. Germline V lookup: CDR1 MDHEN, CDR2 SYDVKM. This CDR3 comprises 15 residues. CDR3 DNA sequence: TGTGCCAGCAGAAAGCCGGGACAGGCCAGGAAACCCCAGCATTTT. This codes for CASRKPGQARKPQHF. Looking up the rest from reference TRBV28 and TRBJ1-5 gives the full variable domain: DVKVTQSSRYLVKRTGEKVFLECVQDMDHENMFWYRQDPGLGLRLIYFSYDVKMKEKGDIPEGYSVSREKKERFSLILESASTNQTSMYLCASRKPGQARKPQHFGDGTRLSIL.

This sequence joins TRBV28 and TRBJ2-7, with TRBD1 matching 7 bases. This CDR3 comprises 12 residues. Germline CDR1 reads MDHEN; CDR2 reads SYDVKM. Trimming took 4 bases from V and 6 from J; bases not matched to a gene: 3. The CDR3 bases are TGTGCCAGCAGTTCACAGGGGATCGAGCAGTACTTC. It is translated as CASSSQGIEQYF.

This clone occurred once. This chain uses TRBV18 with TRBJ1-1, with 7 bases fitting TRBD1. The J segment lost 4 bases and the V segment lost 2 bases, leaving 7 bases of the junction unmatched. CDR3 size: 15 residues. CDR1 KGHSH and CDR2 LQKENI come from the germline V gene. The CDR3: CASSPDRVLITEAFF. The CDR3 DNA follows: TGTGCCAGCTCACCAGACAGGGTCTTAATCACTGAAGCTTTCTTT.

This chain joins TRBV5-6 and TRBJ2-1; TRBD2 matches 12 bases. V lost 1 base, J lost 2 bases, and 4 bases stayed unmatched. The CDR3 sequence is 17 residues long. Germline values: CDR1 SGHDT, CDR2 YYEEEE. CDR3 coding DNA: TGTGCCAGCAGCTTGTTAACTAGCGGGGGGACCTACAATGAGCAGTTCTTC. Translated, it gives CASSLLTSGGTYNEQFF.

This chain uses TRBV19 with TRBJ1-2, with 9 bases matching TRBD1. The CDR3 covers 15 residues. V lost 9 bases to trimming and J lost 3 bases; unmatched junction nucleotides: 11. Germline V gene sequence: CDR1 LNHDA, CDR2 SQIVND (reference sequence). The CDR3 DNA reads TGTGCCAGCCTGCCCTTCCGGACAGGGGACTATGGCTACACCTTC. Translation gives CASLPFRTGDYGYTF.

This clone was seen a single time. This chain connects TRBV27 to TRBJ2-1; D is possibly TRBD1 (6 bases). V lost 7 bases and J 2 bases, leaving 18 bases between the germline ends. The CDR3 spans 16 residues. Germline CDR1 MNHEY, CDR2 SMNVEV (reference sequence). CDR3 amino acids: CASNTRTDFTYNEQFF. The CDR3, as DNA: TGTGCCAGCAACACGCGGACAGACTTTACCTACAATGAGCAGTTCTTC.

This clone was seen just once. The V gene is TRBV5-1, the J gene TRBJ1-3; the D gene is possibly TRBD1 (5 bases). V was shortened by 4 bases and J by 4 bases, with 12 bases between the two germline ends. There are 14 residues in the CDR3. Looked up from germline, CDR1 is SGHRS and CDR2 is YFSETQ. The CDR3 sequence is CASSPGAQGNTIYF. The CDR3 region has the DNA TGCGCCAGCAGCCCTGGGGCCCAAGGAAACACCATATATTTT.

J is TRBJ1-2 and V is TRBV5-8; 9 positions match TRBD1. With 4 bases clipped from V and 7 bases from J, the junction kept 8 bases outside the gene matches. The CDR3 runs 14 residues. CDR1 SGHTS and CDR2 YDEGEE come from the germline V gene. This CDR3 reads CASSKDRGTGGYTF. The CDR3 DNA reads as TGTGCCAGCAGCAAAGACAGGGGGACGGGTGGCTACACCTTC.

The chain has TRBV5-1 and TRBJ2-5; D possibly corresponds to TRBD2 (6 bases). The V and J ends lost 0 bases and 1 base respectively, with 16 bases between them. The CDR3 totals 17 residues. The germline V gene has CDR1 SGHRS and CDR2 YFSETQ. The CDR3 DNA follows: TGCGCCAGCAGCTTGGCGGGAGACCCAAGCTTCCAAGAGACCCAGTACTTC. This encodes CASSLAGDPSFQETQYF.

The chain employs TRBV7-9 and TRBJ2-2; the match to TRBD1 covers 9 bases. Germline CDR1 SEHNR, CDR2 FQNEAQ (reference sequence). Trimming removed 4 bases from V and 0 bases from J; junction bases left unmatched: 9. The CDR3 is 18 amino acids. This chain's CDR3 is CASSSRGGTGTNTGELFF. The CDR3, as DNA: TGTGCCAGCAGCTCCCGAGGAGGGACAGGGACGAACACCGGGGAGCTGTTTTTT.

The table lists this clone with a count of one. The chain couples TRBV5-1 to TRBJ1-2; weak D call: TRBD1 (5 bases). Trimming removed 2 bases at V and 6 bases at J, with 11 bases between. The CDR3 contains 13 residues. Germline V gene data show CDR1 as SGHRS and CDR2 as YFSETQ. The chain's CDR3 is CASSFLGGDGYTF. In DNA, the CDR3 is TGCGCCAGCAGCTTTCTGGGGGGTGATGGCTACACCTTC.

The CDR3 sequence is CASSGGDRAYEQYF. Written as DNA, the CDR3 is TGTGCCAGCTCAGGAGGGGACAGAGCCTACGAGCAGTACTTC. The chain carries TRBV18 and TRBJ2-7, with D possibly matching TRBD1 (7 bases). With 5 bases removed from V and 2 bases from J, the gap between germline ends came to 13 bases. CDR1 and CDR2 (germline): KGHSH, LQKENI. The CDR3 is 14 amino acids.

CDR3 bases: TGTGCCAGCAGCCTGACAGGGTCTCCCTACGAGCAGTACTTC. Translated, it gives CASSLTGSPYEQYF. The gene calls are TRBV5-4 and TRBJ2-7; TRBD1 agrees at 7 bases. Germline CDR1 SGHNT, CDR2 YYREEE (reference sequence). The CDR3 is made up of 14 amino acids. V lost 4 bases to trimming and J lost 2 bases; unmatched junction nucleotides: 6.

This clone occurred a few times. The gene calls are TRBV5-4 and TRBJ2-3, with a weak D call TRBD1 (5 bases). V dropped 2 bases and J dropped 4 bases, with 8 bases sitting between them. The CDR3 totals 13 residues. Per germline, CDR1 SGHNT and CDR2 YYREEE (reference sequence). DNA of the CDR3: TGTGCCAGCAGCTTTCAGGGTCCAGATACGCAGTATTTT. Encoded protein: CASSFQGPDTQYF.

The V and J genes are TRBV18 and TRBJ1-6; D unclear. Germline assignment: CDR1 KGHSH and CDR2 LQKENI. The V end lost 2 bases, the J end lost 9 bases, and 14 bases lay between the germline ends. The CDR3 loop spans 15 amino acids. CDR3 sequence reads: CASSPRTVTGSPLHF. Written as DNA, the CDR3 is TGTGCCAGCTCACCAAGAACAGTCACCGGTTCACCCCTCCACTTT.

The chain is built from TRBV5-4 and TRBJ2-3; D might be TRBD2 (6 bases). From germline, CDR1 is SGHNT and CDR2 YYREEE (reference sequence). Trimming stripped 4 bases from V and 2 bases from J, with 8 bases between. The CDR3 runs to 13 residues. CDR3 nucleotides: TGTGCCAGCAGCCGGGGGACCACAGATACGCAGTATTTT. Protein: CASSRGTTDTQYF.

This clone was picked up a small number of times. The chain employs TRBV5-1 and TRBJ1-1; 7 positions agree with TRBD1. The germline CDR1 and CDR2 sequences are SGHRS and YFSETQ. Trimming removed 5 bases from V and 6 bases from J; junction bases left unmatched: 10. The length of the CDR3 is 14 residues. CDR3 DNA sequence: TGCGCCAGCAGTCGTGACAGGGCGTATTCTGAAGCTTTCTTT. It specifies CASSRDRAYSEAFF.

V is TRBV18 and J is TRBJ1-2; no definite D call. The CDR3 contains 15 residues. Trimming took 3 bases from V and 4 from J, leaving 15 bases between them. Germline CDR1 is KGHSH and CDR2 is LQKENI. DNA of the CDR3: TGTGCCAGCTCACCTCTGCGGGATTCTAGCTATGGCTACACCTTC. Translation: CASSPLRDSSYGYTF.

The chain is built from TRBV18 and TRBJ2-7; D is unclear. The V and J ends lost 3 bases and 3 bases respectively, with 6 bases between them. The CDR3 spans 12 residues. From germline, CDR1 is KGHSH and CDR2 LQKENI. As DNA, the CDR3 is TGTGCCAGCTCACCGTTTAGCTACGAGCAGTACTTC. This translates into CASSPFSYEQYF. The entire variable domain, with the rest obtained from reference TRBV18 and TRBJ2-7, is as follows: NAGVMQNPRHLVRRRGQEARLRCSPMKGHSHVYWYRQLPEEGLKFMVYLQKENIIDESGMPKERFSAEFPKEGPSILRIQQVVRGDSAAYFCASSPFSYEQYFGPGTRLTVT.

The V call is TRBV5-1, the J call TRBJ1-3, with a tentative D call TRBD1 (5 bases). Germline V CDR1 and CDR2: SGHRS, YFSETQ. With 3 bases removed from V and 2 bases from J, the gap between germline ends came to 9 bases. CDR3 size: 14 residues. CDR3 sequence: CASSSDTAGNTIYF. In DNA form, the CDR3 reads TGCGCCAGCAGCTCGGACACCGCTGGAAACACCATATATTTT.

V and J are TRBV11-3 and TRBJ1-5; 7 bases agree with TRBD1. Germline CDR1 is SGHNT and CDR2 is YENEEA. The CDR3 extends over 16 amino acids. With V trimmed by 0 bases and J by 4 bases, 6 bases remained unmatched. CDR3 sequence (DNA): TGTGCCAGCAGCTTAGATAAGGGGGCTCGGAATCAGCCCCAGCATTTT. It yields the protein CASSLDKGARNQPQHF.

The rearrangement joins TRBV21-1 to TRBJ2-5; TRBD2 was called by the table and not checked on the DNA. TRBV21-1 is a pseudogene. CDR3 length equals 15 residues. In DNA, the CDR3 is TGTGCCAGCACTACGGTTCTAGAGGGTCAAGAGACCCAGTACTTC. Encoded protein: CASTTVLEGQETQYF.

The rearrangement links TRBV4-3 to TRBJ1-2, with TRBD1 matching over 10 bases. Germline assignment: CDR1 LGHNA and CDR2 YSLEER. J lost 6 bases, V lost 5 bases, and 3 bases had no gene match. The CDR3 spans 13 residues. The CDR3 sequence: CASSVGTGDGYTF. The CDR3 coding sequence is TGCGCCAGCAGCGTAGGGACAGGGGATGGCTACACCTTC.

The rearrangement uses TRBV20-1 and TRBJ2-7; TRBD1 matches at 7 bases. V lost 3 bases, J lost 5 bases, and 7 bases stayed unmatched. The CDR3 runs to 13 residues. From germline, CDR1 is DFQATT and CDR2 SNEGSKA (reference sequence). For the CDR3, the DNA is TGCAGTGCTAGTACAGGGGAGCGCGACGAGCAGTACTTC. Amino acid sequence: CSASTGERDEQYF.

This rearrangement joins TRBV7-9 to TRBJ1-2; TRBD1 agrees at 8 bases. This CDR3 is 12 amino acids long. Germline V CDR1 and CDR2: SEHNR, FQNEAQ (reference sequence). The J segment lost 7 bases and the V segment lost 4 bases, leaving 2 bases of the junction unmatched. For the CDR3, the DNA is TGTGCCAGCAGCTCGACAGGGGTTGGCTACACCTTC. Translation gives CASSSTGVGYTF.

The V gene is TRBV5-6, the J gene TRBJ2-7, with a weak D call TRBD1 (6 bases). V was cut by 0 bases and J by 5 bases, with 15 bases left in between. CDR1 SGHDT and CDR2 YYEEEE come from the germline V gene. The CDR3 totals 15 residues. CDR3 nucleotide sequence: TGTGCCAGCAGCTTGGGGTACTCAGGGGTCCACGAGCAGTACTTC. Its protein is CASSLGYSGVHEQYF.